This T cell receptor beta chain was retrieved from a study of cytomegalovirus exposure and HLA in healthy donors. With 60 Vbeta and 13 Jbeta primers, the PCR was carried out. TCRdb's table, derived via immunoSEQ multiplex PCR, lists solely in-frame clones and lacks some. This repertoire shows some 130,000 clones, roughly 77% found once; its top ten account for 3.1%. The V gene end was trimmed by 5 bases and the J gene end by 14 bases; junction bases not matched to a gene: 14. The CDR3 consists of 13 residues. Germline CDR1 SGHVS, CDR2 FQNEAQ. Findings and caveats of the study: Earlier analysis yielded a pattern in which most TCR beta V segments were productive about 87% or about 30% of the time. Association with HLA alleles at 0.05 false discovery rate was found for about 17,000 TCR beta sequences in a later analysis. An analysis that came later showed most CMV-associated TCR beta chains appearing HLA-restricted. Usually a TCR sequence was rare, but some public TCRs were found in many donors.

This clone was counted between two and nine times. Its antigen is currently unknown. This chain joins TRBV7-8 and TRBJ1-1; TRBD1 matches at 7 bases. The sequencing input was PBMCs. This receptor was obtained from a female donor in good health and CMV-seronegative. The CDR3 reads CASSEAQGSARFF. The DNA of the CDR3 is TGTGCCAGCAGCGAAGCACAGGGGTCGGCACGCTTCTTT.